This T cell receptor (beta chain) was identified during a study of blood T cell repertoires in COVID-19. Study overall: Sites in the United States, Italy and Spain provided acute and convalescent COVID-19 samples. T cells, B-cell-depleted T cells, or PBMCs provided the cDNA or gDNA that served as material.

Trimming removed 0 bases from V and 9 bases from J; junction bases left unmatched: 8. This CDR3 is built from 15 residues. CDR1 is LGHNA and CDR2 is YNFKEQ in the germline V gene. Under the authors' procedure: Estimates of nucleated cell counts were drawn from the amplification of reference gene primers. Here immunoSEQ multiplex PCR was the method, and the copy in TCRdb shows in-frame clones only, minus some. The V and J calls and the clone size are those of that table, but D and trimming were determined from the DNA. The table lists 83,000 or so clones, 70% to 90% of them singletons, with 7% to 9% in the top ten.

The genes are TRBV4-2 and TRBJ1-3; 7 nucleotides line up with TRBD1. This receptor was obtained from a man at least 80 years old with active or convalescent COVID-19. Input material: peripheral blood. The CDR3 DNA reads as TGTGCCAGCAGCCAAGAGAACAGGGGCCCTTTCACCATATATTTT. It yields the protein CASSQENRGPFTIYF.